This T cell receptor beta chain appears in the sequencing data of a study of tumor and adjacent non-tumor tissue in lung cancer. Overall study context: The cohort had about 12 adenocarcinoma, a couple of squamous cell and 1 small cell patients. Samples averaged around 4.2 million productive TCRbeta reads each. Regarding the study as a whole: Significantly higher TCR diversity was found in tumor than normal lung. Top 100 clones took a larger repertoire share in normal lung.

Per germline, CDR1 DFQATT and CDR2 SNEGSKA (reference sequence). The CDR3 sequence is 12 residues long. The V gene lost 7 bases and the J gene lost 4 bases, with 11 bases spanning the gap. This clonotype showed up just once. No antigen is known for it. The library came from three nested PCR rounds adapted from ARM-PCR protocols. One entry per CDR3 protein results from TCRdb running MiXCR on the multiplex PCR reads. The sample lists around 200,000 distinct CDR3 sequences, approximately 74% occurring once. The template was RNA from unsorted bulk tissue. This receptor was obtained from a man aged 55 to 70 with non-small cell lung cancer. Specimen: lung tumor tissue. J is TRBJ1-5 and V is TRBV20-1, with D maybe TRBD1 (6 bases). The CDR3 loop reads CSDGGGNQPQHF. The CDR3 DNA is TGCAGTGATGGGGGCGGGAATCAGCCCCAGCATTTT.